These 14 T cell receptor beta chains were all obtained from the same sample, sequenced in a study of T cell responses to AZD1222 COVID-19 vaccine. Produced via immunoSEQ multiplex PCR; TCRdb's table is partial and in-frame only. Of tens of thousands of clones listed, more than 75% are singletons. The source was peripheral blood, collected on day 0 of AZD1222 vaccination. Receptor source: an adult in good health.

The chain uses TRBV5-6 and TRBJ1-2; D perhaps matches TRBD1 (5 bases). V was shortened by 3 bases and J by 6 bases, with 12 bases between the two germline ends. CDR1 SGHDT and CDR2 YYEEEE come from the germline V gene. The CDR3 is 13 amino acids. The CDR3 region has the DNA TGTGCCAGCAGCTCATTAACGGGGGATGGCTACACCTTC. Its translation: CASSSLTGDGYTF.

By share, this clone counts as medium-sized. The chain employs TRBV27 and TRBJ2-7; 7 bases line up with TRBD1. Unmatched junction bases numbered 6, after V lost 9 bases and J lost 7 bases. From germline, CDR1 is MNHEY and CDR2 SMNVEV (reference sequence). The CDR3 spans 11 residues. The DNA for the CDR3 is TGTGCCAGTCGCATCAGGGGGGAGCAGTACTTC. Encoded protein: CASRIRGEQYF.

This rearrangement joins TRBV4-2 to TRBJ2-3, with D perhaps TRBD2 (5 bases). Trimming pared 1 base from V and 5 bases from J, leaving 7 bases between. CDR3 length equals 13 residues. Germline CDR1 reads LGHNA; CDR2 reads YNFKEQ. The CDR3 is CASSQVEGDTQYF. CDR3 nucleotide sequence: TGTGCCAGCAGCCAAGTAGAGGGAGATACGCAGTATTTT.

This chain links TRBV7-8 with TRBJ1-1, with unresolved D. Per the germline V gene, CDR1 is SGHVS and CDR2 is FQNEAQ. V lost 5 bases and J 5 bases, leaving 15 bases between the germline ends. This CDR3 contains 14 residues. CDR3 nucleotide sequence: TGTGCCAGCAGCCCCCAAACCGGACGGACTGAAGCTTTCTTT. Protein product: CASSPQTGRTEAFF. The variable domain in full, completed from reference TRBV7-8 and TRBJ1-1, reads GAGVSQSPRYKVAKRGQDVALRCDPISGHVSLFWYQQALGQGPEFLTYFQNEAQLDKSGLPSDRFFAERPEGSVSTLKIQRTQQEDSAVYLCASSPQTGRTEAFFGQGTRLTVV.

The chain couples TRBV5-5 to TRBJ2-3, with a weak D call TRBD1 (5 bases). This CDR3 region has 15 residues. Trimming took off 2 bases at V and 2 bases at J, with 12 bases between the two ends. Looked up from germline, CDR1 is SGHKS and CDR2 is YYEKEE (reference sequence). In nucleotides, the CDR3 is TGTGCCAGCAGCTTAGGGGTTACCCTCACAGATACGCAGTATTTT. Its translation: CASSLGVTLTDTQYF.

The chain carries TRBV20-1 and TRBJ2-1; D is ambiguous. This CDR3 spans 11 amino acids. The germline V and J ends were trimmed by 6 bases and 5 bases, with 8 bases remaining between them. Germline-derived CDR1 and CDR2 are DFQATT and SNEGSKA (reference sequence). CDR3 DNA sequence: TGCAGTGCGGGTCCCAACAATGAGCAGTTCTTC. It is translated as CSAGPNNEQFF.

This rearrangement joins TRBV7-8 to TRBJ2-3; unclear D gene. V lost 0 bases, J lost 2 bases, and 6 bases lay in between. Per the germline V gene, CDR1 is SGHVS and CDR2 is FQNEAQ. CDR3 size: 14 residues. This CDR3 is CASSLAGFTDTQYF. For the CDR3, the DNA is TGTGCCAGCAGCTTAGCCGGATTCACAGATACGCAGTATTTT.

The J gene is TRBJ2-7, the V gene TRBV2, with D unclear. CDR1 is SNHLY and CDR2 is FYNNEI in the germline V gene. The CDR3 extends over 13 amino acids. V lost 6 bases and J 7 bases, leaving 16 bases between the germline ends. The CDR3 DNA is TGTGCCAGCAGAACCGGGCCCCTTGGAGAGCAGTACTTC. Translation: CASRTGPLGEQYF.

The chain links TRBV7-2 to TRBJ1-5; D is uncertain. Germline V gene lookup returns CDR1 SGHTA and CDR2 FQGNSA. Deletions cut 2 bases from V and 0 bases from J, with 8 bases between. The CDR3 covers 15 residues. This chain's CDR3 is CASSLIYSSNQPQHF. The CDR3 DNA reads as TGTGCCAGCAGCTTAATTTATAGTAGCAATCAGCCCCAGCATTTT.

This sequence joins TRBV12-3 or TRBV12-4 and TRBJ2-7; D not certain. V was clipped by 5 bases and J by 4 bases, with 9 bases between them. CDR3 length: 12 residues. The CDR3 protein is CASSRIVYEQYF. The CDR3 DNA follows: TGTGCCAGCAGTCGTATAGTATACGAGCAGTACTTC.

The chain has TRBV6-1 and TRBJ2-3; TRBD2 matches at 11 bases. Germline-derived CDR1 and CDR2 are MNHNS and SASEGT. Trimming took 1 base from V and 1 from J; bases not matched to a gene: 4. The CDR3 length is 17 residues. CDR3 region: CASSEVVSGGGTDTQYF. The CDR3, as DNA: TGTGCCAGCAGTGAAGTAGTTAGCGGGGGGGGCACAGATACGCAGTATTTT.

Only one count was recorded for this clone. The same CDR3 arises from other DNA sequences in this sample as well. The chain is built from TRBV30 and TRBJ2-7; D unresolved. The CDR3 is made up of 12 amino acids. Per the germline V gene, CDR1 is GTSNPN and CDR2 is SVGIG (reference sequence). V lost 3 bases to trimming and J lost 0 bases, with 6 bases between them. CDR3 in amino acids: CAWRKGSYEQYF. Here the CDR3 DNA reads TGTGCCTGGAGAAAAGGCTCCTACGAGCAGTACTTC.

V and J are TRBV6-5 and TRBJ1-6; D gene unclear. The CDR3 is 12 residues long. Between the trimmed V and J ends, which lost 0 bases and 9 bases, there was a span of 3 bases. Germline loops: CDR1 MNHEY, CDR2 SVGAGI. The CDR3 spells CASSYSGSPLHF. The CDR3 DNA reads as TGTGCCAGCAGTTACTCGGGTTCACCCCTCCACTTT.

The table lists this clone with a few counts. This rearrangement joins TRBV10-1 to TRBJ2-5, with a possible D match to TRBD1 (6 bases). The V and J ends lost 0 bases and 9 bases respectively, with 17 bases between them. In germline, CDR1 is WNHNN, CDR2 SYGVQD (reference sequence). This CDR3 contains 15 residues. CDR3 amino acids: CASSESGKQGMPQYF. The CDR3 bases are TGCGCCAGCAGTGAGTCGGGTAAACAGGGAATGCCCCAGTACTTC.